A selection of T cell receptor beta chains follows, all from one sample in a study of cytomegalovirus exposure and HLA in healthy donors. Profiling relied on immunoSEQ multiplex PCR, and the TCRdb table lists in-frame clones only, not all of them. The table has some 250,000 clones, over 80% seen once; the top ten hold around 5%. The sequenced sample consisted of PBMCs. The receptors stem from a woman in her thirties or forties in good health and CMV-seropositive. Each CDR3 is given with its conserved first and last residue. D genes are given only for firm matches. Expanded clones are given a class, and other clones once, few, many or no size at all.

clone size,V gene,J gene,D gene,CDR3 protein,CDR3 DNA
-,TRBV9,TRBJ2-7,-,CASSVYGSSYEQYF,TGTGCCAGCAGCGTATACGGGAGCTCCTACGAGCAGTACTTC
-,TRBV19,TRBJ2-5,TRBD2,CASSTARTSGGGETQYF,TGTGCCAGTAGTACCGCCCGGACTAGTGGGGGAGGAGAGACCCAGTACTTC
-,TRBV6-5,TRBJ1-2,TRBD1,CASSPIDRGLVGYTF,TGTGCCAGCAGTCCTATTGACAGGGGGCTCGTAGGCTACACCTTC
-,TRBV30,TRBJ2-1,-,CAWSRDIYNEQFF,TGTGCCTGGAGCCGGGACATCTACAATGAGCAGTTCTTC
-,TRBV6-1,TRBJ1-1,-,CASTPFGYEAFF,TGTGCCAGCACTCCATTCGGTTATGAAGCTTTCTTT
-,TRBV5-1,TRBJ2-7,-,CASSLSGQLSSYEQYF,TGCGCCAGCAGCTTGTCAGGACAGTTGAGCTCCTACGAGCAGTACTTC
-,TRBV7-9,TRBJ2-2,-,CASTAGGGNTGELFF,TGTGCCAGCACCGCTGGGGGAGGCAACACCGGGGAGCTGTTTTTT
few,TRBV5-1,TRBJ2-7,-,CASSLAPGKTYEQYF,TGCGCCAGCAGCTTGGCGCCAGGCAAAACCTACGAGCAGTACTTC
once,TRBV30,TRBJ2-7,-,CACLQSSYEQYF,TGTGCCTGTCTACAGAGCTCCTACGAGCAGTACTTC
-,TRBV27,TRBJ2-7,-,CASSPNSGPYEQYF,TGTGCCAGCAGCCCCAATAGCGGACCCTACGAGCAGTACTTC
-,TRBV4-3,TRBJ2-7,-,CASSQDRSAGYEQYF,TGCGCCAGCAGCCAAGATCGGTCGGCAGGCTACGAGCAGTACTTC
-,TRBV10-3,TRBJ1-2,-,CAISESDSQTDGYTF,TGTGCCATCAGTGAGTCGGACAGTCAAACTGACGGCTACACCTTC
-,TRBV5-4,TRBJ1-3,TRBD1,CASSRQGGGNTIYF,TGTGCCAGCAGCAGACAGGGGGGAGGAAACACCATATATTTT
-,TRBV7-2,TRBJ2-7,-,CASSRGLRYEQYF,TGTGCCAGCAGCCGGGGACTCCGCTACGAGCAGTACTTC
-,TRBV5-4,TRBJ1-1,-,CASSQMGREAFF,TGTGCCAGCAGCCAGATGGGGCGGGAAGCTTTCTTT
-,TRBV19,TRBJ1-5,-,CASRARDSNQPQHF,TGTGCCAGTAGGGCCAGGGATAGCAATCAGCCCCAGCATTTT
-,TRBV9,TRBJ2-7,TRBD2,CASSGSTSGSFYEQYF,TGTGCCAGCAGCGGCTCTACTAGCGGGAGCTTCTACGAGCAGTACTTC
-,TRBV4-3,TRBJ1-2,-,CASSQENTARGNYGYTF,TGCGCCAGCAGCCAAGAAAATACAGCCAGGGGTAACTATGGCTACACCTTC
-,TRBV6-6,TRBJ2-7,TRBD2,CASSSPETSGRYEQYF,TGTGCCAGCAGTTCTCCCGAGACTAGCGGGAGGTACGAGCAGTACTTC
few,TRBV27,TRBJ1-5,-,CASSLLGGNQPQHF,TGTGCCAGCAGTTTACTCGGGGGCAATCAGCCCCAGCATTTT
-,TRBV29-1,TRBJ1-1,-,CSGRSGRTEAFF,TGCAGCGGTAGGTCCGGGAGGACTGAAGCTTTCTTT
few,TRBV19,TRBJ2-1,TRBD1,CASKPGQGNHEQFF,TGTGCCAGTAAGCCAGGACAGGGTAACCATGAGCAGTTCTTC
-,TRBV5-4,TRBJ2-5,TRBD1,CASSSQGEQYF,TGTGCCAGCAGTTCTCAGGGGGAGCAGTACTTC
-,TRBV5-5,TRBJ2-7,-,CASSRPDYQDYEQYF,TGTGCCAGCAGTCGACCCGACTATCAAGATTACGAGCAGTACTTC